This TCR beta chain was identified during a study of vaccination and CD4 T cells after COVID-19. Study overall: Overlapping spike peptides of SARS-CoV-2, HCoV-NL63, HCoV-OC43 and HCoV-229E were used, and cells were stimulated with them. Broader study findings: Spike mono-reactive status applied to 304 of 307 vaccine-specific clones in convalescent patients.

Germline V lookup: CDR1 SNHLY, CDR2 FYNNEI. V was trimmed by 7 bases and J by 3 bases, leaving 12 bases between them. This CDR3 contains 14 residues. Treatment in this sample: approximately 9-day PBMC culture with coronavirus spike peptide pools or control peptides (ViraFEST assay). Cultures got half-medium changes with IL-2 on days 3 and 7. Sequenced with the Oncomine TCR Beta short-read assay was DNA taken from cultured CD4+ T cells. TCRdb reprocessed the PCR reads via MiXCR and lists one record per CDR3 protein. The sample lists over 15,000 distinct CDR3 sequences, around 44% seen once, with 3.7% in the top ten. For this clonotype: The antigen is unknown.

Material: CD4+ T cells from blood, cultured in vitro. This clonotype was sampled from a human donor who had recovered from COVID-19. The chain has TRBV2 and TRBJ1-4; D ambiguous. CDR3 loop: CASTRPGPNEKLFF. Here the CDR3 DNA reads TGTGCCAGCACCAGACCGGGCCCTAATGAAAAACTGTTTTTT.